These 6 T cell receptor beta chains share one sample of origin, sequenced in a study of beta chain features in type 1 diabetes. Expressed TCRB transcripts were sequenced because the isolated RNA had all been reverse transcribed beforehand. The method was immunoSEQ multiplex PCR; TCRdb's version includes in-frame clones alone and lacks a portion of them. There are more than 300,000 clones in the sample; roughly 8.8% occur only once, and about 1% lies in the top ten. These receptors' antigens are unknown. Overall study findings and caveats: Among all four CD4+ subsets, Type 1 diabetes patients had TCRB CDR3s that were moderately but significantly shorter.

Sequenced material: central memory CD4+ T cells from blood. These receptors all come from a man younger than 45 with type 1 diabetes.

The rearrangement uses TRBV10-2 and TRBJ1-6, with a possible D match to TRBD1 (6 bases). This CDR3 has 15 residues. Germline V gene lookup returns CDR1 WSHSY and CDR2 SAAADI. V shed 7 bases and J shed 8 bases, with 18 bases lying between them. CDR3 loop: CASNGAGVGYSPLHF. CDR3 nucleotide sequence: TGCGCCAGCAATGGGGCAGGGGTTGGTTATTCACCCCTCCACTTT.

This clone has just a few counts. The chain uses TRBV28 and TRBJ2-4; 9 bases are shared with TRBD2. The V gene's germline CDR1 is MDHEN and CDR2 SYDVKM. This CDR3 region has 13 residues. Trimming at V came to 3 bases and at J to 6 bases, leaving 0 bases not matched to a gene. The CDR3 protein is CASSLGLANIQYF. CDR3 nucleotide sequence: TGTGCCAGCAGTTTGGGACTAGCAAACATTCAGTACTTC.

The V call is TRBV2, the J call TRBJ1-2, with 7 positions matching TRBD1. Trimming removed 6 bases from V and 4 bases from J; junction bases left unmatched: 8. The germline V gene encodes CDR1 SNHLY and CDR2 FYNNEI. CDR3 length equals 14 residues. The CDR3: CASSATGDSYGYTF. CDR3 bases: TGTGCCAGCAGCGCTACAGGGGACAGCTATGGCTACACCTTC.

This chain uses TRBV7-6 with TRBJ2-2; D not certain. Trimming shortened V by 3 bases and J by 2 bases, and 10 bases separated the two germline ends. This CDR3 region has 15 residues. CDR1 is SGHVS, CDR2 FNYEAQ, per germline. The CDR3 DNA sequence: TGTGCCAGCAGCTTGGGCGGACCTAACACCGGGGAGCTGTTTTTT. Translating gives CASSLGGPNTGELFF.

Only a few counts were recorded for this clone. V usage is TRBV27 and J usage is TRBJ1-5, with TRBD1 matching 7 bases. J was trimmed by 3 bases and V by 2 bases; bases with no gene match: 7. Germline-derived CDR1 and CDR2 are MNHEY and SMNVEV (reference sequence). CDR3 length: 16 amino acids. CDR3 bases: TGTGCCAGCAGTTTAACCGGGACAGAACTCAATCAGCCCCAGCATTTT. It is translated as CASSLTGTELNQPQHF.

Only a few counts were recorded for this clone. This chain connects TRBV7-2 to TRBJ2-7, with 10 bases that match TRBD1. V lost 5 bases, J lost 5 bases, and 6 bases stayed unmatched. CDR3 length: 14 residues. Germline loops: CDR1 SGHTA, CDR2 FQGNSA. The CDR3: CASSRDRGPNEQYF. Here the CDR3 DNA reads TGTGCCAGCAGCCGAGACAGGGGGCCCAACGAGCAGTACTTC.